A selection of T cell receptor beta chains follows, all from one sample in a study of a mutant IDH1 vaccine in newly diagnosed glioma. Clones were sequenced by immunoSEQ multiplex PCR, and TCRdb holds only the in-frame ones, with some missing. The data show 45,000 to 50,000 clones, approximately 90% seen once. Antigens of these TCRs are unknown. The source was PBMCs, collected from a glioma patient whose treatment included an IDH1 peptide vaccine. These receptors came from a woman aged 35 to 49 with glioma. The CDR3 runs from the conserved cysteine through the conserved F or W. A D gene is named only where the DNA matches it firmly. Size tells how often a clone was seen (once, few, many) or the class of an expanded clone, and some rows leave it out.

size: .
J: TRBJ1-4
V: TRBV4-2
D: .
CDR3: CASSHLREPNEKLFF
DNA: TGTGCCAGCAGCCATCTTCGGGAGCCTAATGAAAAACTGTTTTTT

size: .
J: TRBJ1-1
V: TRBV20-1
D: .
CDR3: CSARDPTEAFF
DNA: TGCAGTGCTAGAGATCCCACTGAAGCTTTCTTT

size: once
J: TRBJ2-5
V: TRBV5-4
D: TRBD2
CDR3: CASSPGLAGGETQYF
DNA: TGTGCCAGCAGCCCAGGACTAGCGGGAGGAGAGACCCAGTACTTC

size: .
J: TRBJ2-7
V: TRBV5-4
D: TRBD2
CDR3: CASSLESGTYEQYF
DNA: TGTGCCAGCAGCTTGGAAAGCGGGACCTACGAGCAGTACTTC

size: .
J: TRBJ1-1
V: TRBV18
D: TRBD1
CDR3: CASSPPSRQGASAFF
DNA: TGTGCCAGCTCACCACCATCCAGACAGGGGGCTTCAGCTTTCTTT

size: .
J: TRBJ1-2
V: TRBV19
D: .
CDR3: CASRDSPRGNYGYTF
DNA: TGTGCCAGTAGGGACAGCCCGAGGGGGAACTATGGCTACACCTTC

size: .
J: TRBJ1-2
V: TRBV30
D: .
CDR3: CAWRTQGGVGYGYTF
DNA: TGTGCCTGGAGAACCCAAGGCGGGGTGGGCTATGGCTACACCTTC

size: .
J: TRBJ2-7
V: TRBV28
D: .
CDR3: CASSLLGAEQYF
DNA: TGTGCCAGCAGTTTATTGGGAGCCGAGCAGTACTTC

size: .
J: TRBJ2-3
V: TRBV7-9
D: .
CDR3: CASSPLYAGLTDTQYF
DNA: TGTGCCAGCAGCCCCCTCTATGCGGGGTTAACAGATACGCAGTATTTT

size: .
J: TRBJ1-2
V: TRBV30
D: .
CDR3: CAWSVPGGYYGYTF
DNA: TGTGCCTGGAGTGTACCTGGGGGGTACTATGGCTACACCTTC

size: .
J: TRBJ1-5
V: TRBV5-1
D: .
CDR3: CASSLTGFVNQPQHF
DNA: TGCGCCAGCAGCTTGACAGGGTTTGTCAATCAGCCCCAGCATTTT

size: .
J: TRBJ2-7
V: TRBV4-1
D: .
CDR3: CASSQVGQTTSYEQYF
DNA: TGCGCCAGCAGCCAAGTGGGTCAGACTACCTCCTACGAGCAGTACTTC

size: .
J: TRBJ1-2
V: TRBV9
D: .
CDR3: CASSPGRVFGYTF
DNA: TGTGCCAGCAGCCCCGGGCGGGTTTTCGGCTACACCTTC

size: few
J: TRBJ1-1
V: TRBV10-1
D: .
CDR3: CASSEQPNTEAFF
DNA: TGCGCCAGCAGTGAACAGCCGAACACTGAAGCTTTCTTT

size: .
J: TRBJ2-1
V: TRBV13
D: TRBD1
CDR3: CASSLLGQKHNEQFF
DNA: TGTGCCAGCAGCTTGTTGGGACAGAAACACAATGAGCAGTTCTTC

size: .
J: TRBJ1-5
V: TRBV6-1
D: TRBD1
CDR3: CASRGTGGEPQHF
DNA: TGTGCCAGCAGGGGGACAGGGGGGGAGCCCCAGCATTTT

size: .
J: TRBJ1-2
V: TRBV23-1
D: .
CDR3: CASSQSGAENYGYTF
DNA: TGCGCCAGCAGTCAATCGGGGGCGGAGAACTATGGCTACACCTTC

size: .
J: TRBJ2-3
V: TRBV2
D: TRBD2
CDR3: CASSVTSGRADTQYF
DNA: TGTGCCAGCAGTGTGACTAGCGGGAGGGCCGATACGCAGTATTTT

size: .
J: TRBJ2-1
V: TRBV2
D: TRBD1
CDR3: CASSEVPGTGKFF
DNA: TGTGCCAGCAGTGAAGTTCCAGGGACAGGGAAGTTCTTC

size: once
J: TRBJ1-5
V: TRBV4-1
D: .
CDR3: CASSQDTRGNQPQHF
DNA: TGCGCCAGCAGCCAAGATACACGGGGTAATCAGCCCCAGCATTTT

size: .
J: TRBJ1-4
V: TRBV6-4
D: TRBD1
CDR3: CASSEGLGTGREKLFF
DNA: TGTGCCAGCAGTGAAGGATTGGGGACAGGGCGTGAAAAACTGTTTTTT

size: .
J: TRBJ2-7
V: TRBV6-1
D: .
CDR3: CASSEAATSTYEQYF
DNA: TGTGCCAGCAGTGAAGCGGCGACGAGTACTTACGAGCAGTACTTC

size: .
J: TRBJ1-1
V: TRBV2
D: .
CDR3: CASSVTRMNTEAFF
DNA: TGTGCCAGCAGTGTCACACGGATGAACACTGAAGCTTTCTTT